The subject of this entry is one T cell receptor beta chain. Antigen: not known. These data belong to a study of T-cell memory formation after mild COVID-19. Study-wide points: Contracting clones from day 15 to 85 had balanced CD4/CD8; later expanders favoured CD4+.

Trimming cost V 3 bases and J 2 bases, with 14 bases left between them. The length of the CDR3 is 15 residues. CDR1 and CDR2 from the germline V gene are MGHRA and YSYEKL. Constant-segment primers were used for 5'RACE, and the resulting TCR alpha and TCR beta cDNA libraries carried sample barcodes and UMIs. TCRdb re-called the 5' RACE reads with MiXCR, one entry per CDR3 protein. The table includes some 300,000 distinct CDR3 sequences, less than 25% detected once. This TCR was sampled from a man aged 18 to 29 who had mild COVID-19 (a few samples of this study predate the infection). Cell type and time point are not known. The rearrangement links TRBV4-1 to TRBJ2-7; D is possibly TRBD1 (6 bases). The sample was PBMCs or a T cell subset sorted from them (not recorded which). As DNA, the CDR3 is TGCGCCAGCAGCCAGGGATCGCAGGGGACCTACGAGCAGTACTTC. Encoded protein: CASSQGSQGTYEQYF.